The 27 T cell receptor beta chains reported below all come from one sample, sequenced in a study of Graves' ophthalmopathy and Graves' hyperthyroidism. Amplifying from RNA transcripts, the study obtained TCR beta CDR3 regions. First-round RT-PCR relied on HTBI primers, and a second-round multiplex PCR came next. TCRdb redid the calling of the multiplex PCR reads with MiXCR, one entry per CDR3 protein. This repertoire shows 1 million to 1.3 million distinct CDR3 sequences, around a third found once; its top ten account for 8.5% to 14%. The sequenced material came from peripheral blood or thyroid tissue (not recorded which). These receptors originate from an adult man with Graves' hyperthyroidism.

As for this clonotype: It may be a read error: a sequence one base away is much more abundant. The rearrangement links TRBV19 to TRBJ2-7; 7 bases map to TRBD2. CDR1 is LNHDA and CDR2 is SQIVND in the germline V gene (reference sequence). This CDR3 has 16 residues. J lost 3 bases, V lost 5 bases, and 13 bases had no gene match. CDR3 bases: TGTGCCAGTAGTCTAACACTAGCGCGTACGTTCTACGAGCAGTACTTC. Residues: CASSLTLARTFYEQYF.

In this sample, this clonotype turned up many times. The chain links TRBV7-9 to TRBJ2-7; D tentatively fits TRBD1 or TRBD2 (5 bases each). CDR3 length: 14 amino acids. The V gene lost 5 bases and the J gene lost 6 bases, with 17 bases spanning the gap. Germline values: CDR1 SEHNR, CDR2 FQNEAQ (reference sequence). The DNA of the CDR3 is TGTGCCAGCAGCCCACCGGGACGGAGTGGCGAGCAGTACTTC. This encodes CASSPPGRSGEQYF. Complete variable domain (other parts from reference TRBV7-9 and TRBJ2-7): DTGVSQNPRHKITKRGQNVTFRCDPISEHNRLYWYRQTLGQGPEFLTYFQNEAQLEKSRLLSDRFSAERPKGSFSTLEIQRTEQGDSAMYLCASSPPGRSGEQYFGPGTRLTVT.

This clonotype was seen many times. The V call is TRBV20-1, the J call TRBJ2-5; 7 nucleotides agree with TRBD2. CDR3 length: 14 amino acids. The V gene end was trimmed by 0 bases and the J gene end by 3 bases; junction bases not matched to a gene: 4. In germline, CDR1 is DFQATT, CDR2 SNEGSKA (reference sequence). The CDR3 protein is CSARERAGKETQYF. The CDR3 DNA sequence: TGCAGTGCTAGAGAAAGAGCGGGAAAAGAGACCCAGTACTTC.

CDR3 nucleotide sequence: TGTGCCAGCAGCGACGTGGACCCGAGCCCCTACGAGCAGTACTTC. It encodes CASSDVDPSPYEQYF. The chain employs TRBV7-2 and TRBJ2-7, with D uncertain. This CDR3 is 15 amino acids long. Trimming stripped 5 bases from V and 2 bases from J, with 16 bases between. Germline CDR1 is SGHTA and CDR2 is FQGNSA.

This chain uses TRBV7-9 with TRBJ1-2; D is unresolved. The CDR3 is 16 amino acids. V lost 1 base and J 6 bases, leaving 18 bases between the germline ends. Germline V gene lookup returns CDR1 SEHNR and CDR2 FQNEAQ (reference sequence). CDR3 sequence reads: CASSLDGRTSHHGYTF. The CDR3 region has the DNA TGTGCCAGCAGCTTAGATGGCCGAACCTCACACCATGGCTACACCTTC.

This clonotype has a count of ten or more. V and J are TRBV5-1 and TRBJ2-7, with a possible D match to TRBD1 (5 bases). The V end lost 4 bases, the J end lost 0 bases, and 14 bases lay between the germline ends. Germline assignment: CDR1 SGHRS and CDR2 YFSETQ. This CDR3 contains 15 residues. CDR3 sequence reads: CASSEAWGVSYEQYF. The CDR3 DNA reads TGCGCCAGCAGCGAAGCCTGGGGCGTCTCCTACGAGCAGTACTTC.

This clonotype is a singleton in its sample. The chain uses TRBV7-2 and TRBJ1-5, with D hard to call. This CDR3 contains 13 residues. Per germline, CDR1 SGHTA and CDR2 FQGNSA. V was shortened by 5 bases and J by 6 bases, with 11 bases between the two germline ends. This CDR3 is CASSMGNPQPQHF. The CDR3 bases are TGTGCCAGCAGCATGGGGAACCCTCAGCCCCAGCATTTT.

The sample holds a few counts of this clonotype. The rearrangement links TRBV9 to TRBJ2-7, with D possibly TRBD2 on 6 matching bases. V was pared by 1 base and J by 3 bases, with 14 bases between. The V gene's germline CDR1 is SGDLS and CDR2 YYNGEE. The CDR3 runs to 15 residues. The CDR3 here is CASSVQPGRLYEQYF. CDR3 nucleotides: TGTGCCAGCAGCGTACAACCCGGGAGACTCTACGAGCAGTACTTC. Using reference TRBV9 and TRBJ2-7 for the parts outside the CDR3, the full variable domain is DSGVTQTPKHLITATGQRVTLRCSPRSGDLSVYWYQQSLDQGLQFLIQYYNGEERAKGNILERFSAQQFPDLHSELNLSSLELGDSALYFCASSVQPGRLYEQYFGPGTRLTVT.

The V and J genes are TRBV25-1 and TRBJ1-1; no reliable D call. Germline V gene sequence: CDR1 MGHDK, CDR2 SYGVNS. The CDR3 contains 17 residues. V gave up 3 bases and J gave up 3 bases, with 20 bases separating them. CDR3 residues: CASSDPGRAPRDTEAFF. CDR3 in DNA: TGTGCCAGCAGTGACCCAGGCCGGGCCCCCCGCGACACTGAAGCTTTCTTT.

The sample holds a few counts of this clonotype. V usage is TRBV6-6 and J usage is TRBJ1-1, with 8 positions matching TRBD1. The CDR3 is 13 residues long. Per germline, CDR1 MNHNY and CDR2 SVGAGI (reference sequence). Trimming cost V 7 bases and J 5 bases; bases outside gene matches: 6. The CDR3 reads CASNVDRATEAFF. The CDR3 region has the DNA TGTGCCAGCAACGTGGACAGGGCGACTGAAGCTTTCTTT.

This clonotype was counted a few times. V usage is TRBV28 and J usage is TRBJ1-1; no firm D call. Germline loops: CDR1 MDHEN, CDR2 SYDVKM. Trimming took 4 bases from V and 11 from J, leaving 8 bases between them. The CDR3 is made up of 10 amino acids. The CDR3 nucleotides are TGTGCCAGCAGTTCCCTGAGGGCTTTCTTT. It specifies CASSSLRAFF.

This clonotype was seen repeatedly, ten times or more. This rearrangement joins TRBV10-1 to TRBJ1-6; D possibly corresponds to TRBD1 (6 bases). The length of the CDR3 is 15 residues. Germline assignment: CDR1 WNHNN and CDR2 SYGVQD (reference sequence). V lost 4 bases and J lost 7, with 14 bases in between. The DNA of the CDR3 is TGCGCCAGCAGTGCAGAACAGGGAGGCAATTCACCCCTCCACTTT. Its protein is CASSAEQGGNSPLHF.

V and J are TRBV12-3 or TRBV12-4 and TRBJ2-5; D call uncertain. This CDR3 comprises 13 residues. V was pared by 6 bases and J by 4 bases, with 12 bases between. The CDR3 protein is CASSLHSAETQYF. For the CDR3, the DNA is TGTGCCAGCAGCCTCCACTCCGCAGAGACCCAGTACTTC.

This clonotype was counted a few times. The chain recombines TRBV19 with TRBJ1-2; D is unclear. CDR3 size: 15 residues. The V end was cut by 1 base, the J end by 1 base, with 10 bases between. The V gene's germline CDR1 is LNHDA and CDR2 SQIVND (reference sequence). CDR3 region: CASSIGTDRNYGYTF. CDR3 DNA sequence: TGTGCCAGTAGTATAGGCACGGACCGTAACTATGGCTACACCTTC.

The chain employs TRBV20-1 and TRBJ2-2; D possibly uses TRBD1 or TRBD2 (5 bases each). V was trimmed by 5 bases and J by 7 bases, leaving 17 bases between them. This CDR3 comprises 14 residues. Germline lookup yields CDR1 DFQATT and CDR2 SNEGSKA (reference sequence). The CDR3: CSAPGPIVVGELFF. DNA for the CDR3: TGCAGTGCTCCGGGACCCATAGTGGTCGGGGAGCTGTTTTTT.

This chain links TRBV24-1 with TRBJ2-5; perhaps D is TRBD1 or TRBD2 (5 bases each). The J call may be in error: the DNA end matches TRBJ2-1 better. CDR3 length: 15 amino acids. CDR1 is KGHDR and CDR2 is SFDVKD in the germline V gene. The CDR3: CATSETGTPVREQFF. The CDR3 nucleotides read TGTGCCACCAGTGAGACCGGGACGCCGGTTCGGGAGCAGTTCTTC.

This clonotype has more than one count but fewer than ten. J is TRBJ1-1 and V is TRBV5-4; tentatively, D is TRBD1 (6 bases). This CDR3 spans 15 amino acids. Germline V CDR1 and CDR2: SGHNT, YYREEE (reference sequence). Trimming took 5 bases from V and 2 from J, leaving 16 bases between them. CDR3 in amino acids: CASRTTGTTNTEAFF. As DNA, the CDR3 is TGTGCCAGCAGGACAACCGGGACAACAAACACTGAAGCTTTCTTT.

Concerning this clonotype itself: A read error may explain this, as a much larger clone is one base away. The chain is built from TRBV6-6 and TRBJ1-1, with D perhaps matching TRBD1 (6 bases). CDR1 is MNHNY, CDR2 SVGAGI, per germline (reference sequence). With 7 bases removed from V and 6 bases from J, the gap between germline ends came to 15 bases. The CDR3 has 13 amino acids. CDR3 protein: CASTDSGQPEAFF. The DNA of the CDR3 is TGTGCCAGCACGGACAGCGGACAGCCTGAAGCTTTCTTT.

Many counts were recorded for this clonotype. The V gene is TRBV9, the J gene TRBJ1-2; a weak D match, TRBD1 (5 bases). V dropped 7 bases and J dropped 0 bases, with 10 bases sitting between them. The CDR3 runs 13 residues. The germline V gene encodes CDR1 SGDLS and CDR2 YYNGEE. CDR3 residues: CASSGIANYGYTF. CDR3 bases: TGTGCCAGCTCAGGGATCGCTAACTATGGCTACACCTTC. Supplemented by reference TRBV9 and TRBJ1-2, the full variable domain reads DSGVTQTPKHLITATGQRVTLRCSPRSGDLSVYWYQQSLDQGLQFLIQYYNGEERAKGNILERFSAQQFPDLHSELNLSSLELGDSALYFCASSGIANYGYTFGSGTRLTVV.

This clonotype was picked up one time. This chain uses TRBV6-5 with TRBJ1-5; TRBD1 agrees at 9 bases. CDR1 is MNHEY, CDR2 SVGAGI, per germline. After removal of 7 bases from V and 4 bases from J, the junction contained 20 bases not matched to a gene. The CDR3 runs to 19 residues. In DNA form, the CDR3 reads TGTGCCAGCACTCTTCCGGGACAGGGCGGTTACGGGAGGAATCAGCCCCAGCATTTT. It is translated as CASTLPGQGGYGRNQPQHF.

The chain is built from TRBV29-1 and TRBJ2-5, with D tentatively TRBD2 (6 bases). Germline CDR1 reads SQVTM; CDR2 reads ANQGSEA. V was shortened by 4 bases and J by 1 base, with 16 bases between the two germline ends. This CDR3 spans 15 amino acids. CDR3 sequence: CSVVRNTGSQETQYF. The DNA for the CDR3 is TGCAGCGTTGTGCGGAACACCGGGAGCCAAGAGACCCAGTACTTC.

This clonotype occurred a few times. The CDR3 sequence: CASSDRQGAFQGDTEAFF. The CDR3 DNA reads as TGTGCCAGCAGCGACAGACAGGGGGCATTCCAGGGGGACACTGAAGCTTTCTTT. The genes are TRBV7-2 and TRBJ1-1; 10 bases are a match to TRBD1. The germline V gene has CDR1 SGHTA and CDR2 FQGNSA. The CDR3 runs to 18 residues. V shed 5 bases and J 3 bases; nucleotides not matched to a gene: 15.

This clonotype was found many times. The chain employs TRBV7-6 and TRBJ1-1, with D possibly TRBD1 on 6 matching bases. The CDR3 extends over 15 amino acids. Germline V CDR1 and CDR2: SGHVS, FNYEAQ. The V gene lost 1 base and the J gene lost 8 bases, with 17 bases spanning the gap. The CDR3 coding sequence is TGTGCCAGCAGCTTAGTGGCACAGGGTGGCGCGGAAGCTTTCTTT. Protein sequence: CASSLVAQGGAEAFF. The variable domain in full, completed from reference TRBV7-6 and TRBJ1-1, reads GAGVSQSPRYKVTKRGQDVALRCDPISGHVSLYWYRQALGQGPEFLTYFNYEAQQDKSGLPNDRFSAERPEGSISTLTIQRTEQRDSAMYRCASSLVAQGGAEAFFGQGTRLTVV.

This clonotype occurred many times. This sequence joins TRBV20-1 and TRBJ1-5; TRBD1 matches at 10 bases. J lost 7 bases, V lost 1 base, and 4 bases had no gene match. Germline-derived CDR1 and CDR2 are DFQATT and SNEGSKA (reference sequence). The CDR3 covers 14 residues. The CDR3 nucleotides read TGCAGTGCTAGAGGACAGGGGGCGTCCCAGCCCCAGCATTTT. Its translation: CSARGQGASQPQHF.

This clonotype was recorded at least ten times. This chain joins TRBV29-1 and TRBJ1-4, with 9 bases fitting TRBD1. V lost 6 bases and J lost 7; bases outside the gene matches: 6. The CDR3 extends over 13 amino acids. CDR1 and CDR2 (germline): SQVTM, ANQGSEA. The CDR3 sequence: CSVTGTGFEKLFF. CDR3 DNA sequence: TGCAGCGTAACCGGGACAGGGTTTGAAAAACTGTTTTTT. The entire variable domain, with the rest obtained from reference TRBV29-1 and TRBJ1-4, is as follows: SAVISQKPSRDICQRGTSLTIQCQVDSQVTMMFWYRQQPGQSLTLIATANQGSEATYESGFVIDKFPISRPNLTFSTLTVSNMSPEDSSIYLCSVTGTGFEKLFFGSGTQLSVL.

This clonotype was recorded only once. V gene TRBV10-3 combines with J gene TRBJ2-7; 8 bases fit TRBD1. In germline, CDR1 is ENHRY, CDR2 SYGVKD. Trimming took 5 bases from V and 3 from J; bases not matched to a gene: 18. The CDR3 loop spans 18 amino acids. This chain's CDR3 is CAISSFESVKDRDYEQYF. The CDR3 DNA follows: TGTGCCATCAGTTCCTTCGAAAGCGTTAAGGACAGGGACTACGAGCAGTACTTC.

This clonotype was detected a few times. This chain uses TRBV19 with TRBJ2-7, with TRBD1 matching over 10 bases. The CDR3 runs to 18 residues. Trimming cost V 4 bases and J 3 bases; bases outside gene matches: 15. Per germline, CDR1 LNHDA and CDR2 SQIVND (reference sequence). The DNA for the CDR3 is TGTGCCAGTAGTACCACCTCCTTAACCGGGACAGGGGACTACGAGCAGTACTTC. It encodes CASSTTSLTGTGDYEQYF.